The 3 T cell receptor beta chains given below trace back to one sample, sequenced in a study of T cells in women clearing cervical HPV infection. TCRdb's table, derived via immunoSEQ multiplex PCR, lists solely in-frame clones and lacks some. The repertoire table contains 25,000 to 30,000 clones. The source material was blood buffy coat. These receptors were collected from a woman aged 18-70 years with a cervical HPV16 infection that either progressed to CIN3+ or cleared (not recorded which).

With regard to this clone: Mismatch with germline at one junction end may stem from a read error. Read sequence stops 3 residues before the CDR3 end, and the germline J gene provides the missing end. The V call is TRBV2, the J call TRBJ2-7, with D possibly TRBD2 on 6 matching bases. CDR3 size: 14 residues. Germline loops: CDR1 SNHLY, CDR2 FYNNEI. This CDR3 reads CASREAGLSYEQYF. Partial CDR3 DNA: TGTGCCAGCAGGGAAGCGGGCCTTTCCTACGAG. The whole variable domain, filled in from reference TRBV2 and TRBJ2-7, reads EPEVTQTPSHQVTQMGQEVILRCVPISNHLYFYWYRQILGQKVEFLVSFYNNEISEKSEIFDDQFSVERPDGSNFTLKIRSTKLEDSAMYFCASREAGLSYEQYFGPGTRLTVT.

Regarding this clone: Sequencing ends 3 residues short of the CDR3 end; the germline J gene provides the rest. The rearrangement links TRBV7-9 to TRBJ1-5; D is possibly TRBD1 (5 bases). The germline V and J ends were trimmed by 5 bases and 2 bases, with 7 bases remaining between them. Germline-derived CDR1 and CDR2 are SEHNR and FQNEAQ (reference sequence). The CDR3 is made up of 13 amino acids. Here the CDR3 reads CASSRGGNQPQHF. The covered CDR3 bases are TGTGCCAGCAGCCGAGGGGGCAATCAGCCC.

The covered CDR3 bases are TGCGCCAGCAGCTTGGTACAGGCAGGGGAG. It encodes CASSLVQAGE. The CDR3 in its entirety is CASSLVQAGELFF. The V gene is TRBV5-1, the J gene TRBJ2-2; weak D call: TRBD1 (5 bases). The observed sequence ends 3 residues before the CDR3 terminus, with the missing tail filled in from the germline J gene. V dropped 0 bases and J dropped 8 bases, with 8 bases sitting between them. CDR3 length: 13 residues. CDR1 is SGHRS and CDR2 is YFSETQ in the germline V gene.